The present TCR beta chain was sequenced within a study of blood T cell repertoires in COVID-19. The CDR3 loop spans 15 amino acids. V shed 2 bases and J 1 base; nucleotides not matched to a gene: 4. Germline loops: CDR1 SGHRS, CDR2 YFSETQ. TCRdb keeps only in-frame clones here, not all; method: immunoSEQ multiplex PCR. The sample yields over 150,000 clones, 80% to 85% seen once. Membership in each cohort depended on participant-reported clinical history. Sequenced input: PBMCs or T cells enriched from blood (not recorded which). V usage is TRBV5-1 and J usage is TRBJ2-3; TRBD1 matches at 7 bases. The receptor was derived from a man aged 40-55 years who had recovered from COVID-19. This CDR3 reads CASSLDRVGTDTQYF. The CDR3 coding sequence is TGCGCCAGCAGCTTAGACAGGGTGGGCACAGATACGCAGTATTTT.